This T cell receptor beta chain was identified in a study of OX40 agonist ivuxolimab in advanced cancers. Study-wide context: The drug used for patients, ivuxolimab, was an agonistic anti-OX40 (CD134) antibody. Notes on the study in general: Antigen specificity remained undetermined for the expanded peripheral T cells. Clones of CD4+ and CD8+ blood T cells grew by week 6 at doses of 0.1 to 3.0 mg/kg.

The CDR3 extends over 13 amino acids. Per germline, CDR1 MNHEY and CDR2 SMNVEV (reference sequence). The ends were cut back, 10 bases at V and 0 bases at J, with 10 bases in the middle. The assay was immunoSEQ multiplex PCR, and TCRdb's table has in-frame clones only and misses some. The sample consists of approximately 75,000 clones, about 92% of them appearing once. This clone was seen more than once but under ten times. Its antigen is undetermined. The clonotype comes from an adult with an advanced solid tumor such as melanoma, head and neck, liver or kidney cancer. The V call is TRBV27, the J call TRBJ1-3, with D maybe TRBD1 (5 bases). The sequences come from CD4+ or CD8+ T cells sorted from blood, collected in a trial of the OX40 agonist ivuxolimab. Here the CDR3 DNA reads TGTGCCACCAGACAGATCTCTGGAAACACCATATATTTT. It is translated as CATRQISGNTIYF.